This T cell receptor (beta chain) is drawn from a study of shared clonotypes between healthy human individuals. TCRdb keeps only in-frame clones here, not all; method: immunoSEQ multiplex PCR. Of 640,000 or so clones listed, 72% are singletons. The CDR3 runs 10 residues. V lost 1 base, J lost 4 bases, and 1 base lay in between. Germline CDR1 reads DFQATT; CDR2 reads SNEGSKA (reference sequence). The specimen sequenced was memory CD4+ T cells sorted from blood. Subset noted: CD45RA-negative fraction. The chain links TRBV20-1 to TRBJ1-2; no clear D gene. The clonotype was recovered from a woman aged 25 to 39 in good health. The chain's CDR3 is CSARAYGYTF. CDR3 sequence (DNA): TGCAGTGCTAGAGCCTATGGCTACACCTTC.